These 19 T cell receptor beta chains originate from one sample sequenced in a study of CD8 T cells in ankylosing spondylitis. General study results and limits: Several highly homologous variants made up a TCR beta motif, and this motif appeared characteristic of ankylosing spondylitis blood.

No antigen has been identified for these receptors. One entry per CDR3 protein, called by TCRdb with MiXCR from the 5' RACE reads. There are about 800,000 distinct CDR3 sequences in the sample; about 11% occur only once, and 0.51% lies in the top ten. Sequenced material: blood, either unsorted or a sorted T cell fraction (not recorded which). The receptors stem from a male donor with ankylosing spondylitis.

V gene TRBV4-1 combines with J gene TRBJ2-2; D perhaps matches TRBD2 (5 bases). V lost 3 bases, J lost 5 bases, and 10 bases lay in between. The CDR3 has 14 amino acids. Germline CDR1 MGHRA, CDR2 YSYEKL. CDR3 in DNA: TGCGCCAGCAGCCAGGACTTCGAGACCGGGGAGCTGTTTTTT. Protein sequence: CASSQDFETGELFF.

In this sample, this clonotype turned up a few times. The CDR3 is CATSDSAGQGLETQYF. The CDR3 DNA reads TGTGCCACCAGTGATTCCGCGGGACAGGGGCTAGAGACCCAGTACTTC. The chain joins TRBV24-1 to TRBJ2-5; TRBD1 matches at 10 bases. The CDR3 consists of 16 residues. Germline V gene lookup returns CDR1 KGHDR and CDR2 SFDVKD. After removal of 2 bases from V and 4 bases from J, the junction contained 6 bases not matched to a gene.

This clonotype was detected many times. The chain joins TRBV20-1 to TRBJ2-3; the D gene is possibly TRBD2 (6 bases). CDR1 and CDR2 from the germline V gene are DFQATT and SNEGSKA (reference sequence). V was cut by 5 bases and J by 3 bases, with 12 bases left in between. This CDR3 spans 13 amino acids. The CDR3 spells CSAGETRTDTQYF. The CDR3 DNA follows: TGCAGTGCTGGGGAGACTAGAACAGATACGCAGTATTTT.

The chain carries TRBV6-1 and TRBJ2-3, with 8 bases aligning to TRBD2. This CDR3 has 14 amino acids. The germline CDR1 and CDR2 sequences are MNHNS and SASEGT. Losses at the gene ends were 7 bases for V and 6 bases for J; bases not matched to a gene: 9. In nucleotides, the CDR3 is TGTGCCAGCAAGCGGGGGAGGTTGGCGGATACGCAGTATTTT. Encoded protein: CASKRGRLADTQYF.

The rearrangement uses TRBV7-3 and TRBJ2-3; D not certain. This CDR3 comprises 13 residues. Germline lookup yields CDR1 SGHTA and CDR2 FQGTGA. V was trimmed by 3 bases and J by 6 bases, leaving 10 bases between them. The CDR3 coding sequence is TGTGCCAGCAGCTTCGGCTCCTCGGATACGCAGTATTTT. It specifies CASSFGSSDTQYF.

CDR3 coding DNA: TGTGCCAGCAGCTTAGGGAGGCCGGGATATCTCAATCAGGGTACGCAGTATTTT. Translation: CASSLGRPGYLNQGTQYF. V and J are TRBV11-2 and TRBJ2-3; D may match TRBD1 or TRBD2 (5 bases each). The CDR3 is made up of 18 amino acids. Germline CDR1 is SGHAT and CDR2 is FQNNGV. V dropped 1 base and J dropped 8 bases, with 25 bases sitting between them.

This clonotype was seen a few times. This chain links TRBV12-3 or TRBV12-4 with TRBJ2-7; tentatively, D is TRBD1 or TRBD2 (5 bases each). V lost 6 bases to trimming and J lost 4 bases, with 16 bases between them. CDR3 size: 14 residues. The CDR3 is CASRPGTDVYEQYF. The DNA for the CDR3 is TGTGCCAGCAGACCCGGGACCGACGTTTACGAGCAGTACTTC.

The chain couples TRBV15 to TRBJ1-5; D unclear. The V gene's germline CDR1 is LNHNV and CDR2 YYDKDF (reference sequence). CDR3 length: 18 amino acids. V was trimmed by 0 bases and J by 0 bases, leaving 15 bases between them. CDR3: CATSRDAGVLFSNQPQHF. For the CDR3, the DNA is TGTGCCACCAGCAGAGATGCCGGTGTACTGTTTAGCAATCAGCCCCAGCATTTT.

In this sample, this clonotype turned up a few times. This rearrangement joins TRBV6-5 to TRBJ1-1, with D hard to call. CDR3 length: 15 residues. The germline V gene has CDR1 MNHEY and CDR2 SVGAGI. The V end was cut by 4 bases, the J end by 4 bases, with 16 bases between. The DNA for the CDR3 is TGTGCCAGCAGTTCCATTCTTCGACGGAGCACTGAAGCTTTCTTT. Translated, it gives CASSSILRRSTEAFF.

The chain is built from TRBV7-9 and TRBJ1-4, with a possible D match to TRBD1 (5 bases). Per the germline V gene, CDR1 is SEHNR and CDR2 is FQNEAQ (reference sequence). The CDR3 totals 15 residues. Trimming left V 1 base short and J 7 bases short, with 13 bases between. CDR3 nucleotide sequence: TGTGCCAGCAGCTTAGGGGACCGTCAGTTTGAAAAACTGTTTTTT. Its translation is CASSLGDRQFEKLFF.

The rearrangement uses TRBV6-2 or TRBV6-3 and TRBJ1-1, with D unclear. Germline-derived CDR1 and CDR2 are MNHEY and SVGEGT. V lost 2 bases and J lost 0, with 7 bases in between. The CDR3 is made up of 14 amino acids. CDR3 nucleotides: TGTGCCAGCAGTTACAGCAGCATGAACACTGAAGCTTTCTTT. This encodes CASSYSSMNTEAFF.

The rearrangement joins TRBV6-5 to TRBJ1-1; weak D call: TRBD1 (5 bases). Trimming removed 2 bases at V and 0 bases at J, with 7 bases between. The CDR3 length is 14 residues. CDR1 is MNHEY, CDR2 SVGAGI, per germline. The CDR3 DNA follows: TGTGCCAGCAGTTACGCCAGGGTGAACACTGAAGCTTTCTTT. It is translated as CASSYARVNTEAFF.

The chain carries TRBV4-2 and TRBJ2-1; 11 bases are shared with TRBD2. The germline gives CDR1 LGHNA, CDR2 YNFKEQ. J gave up 6 bases and V 1 base, and 8 bases lay outside the gene matches. The CDR3 has 17 residues. The CDR3 DNA is TGTGCCAGCAGCCAAGTAGTAGCGGGAGGGGTAGGCAATGAGCAGTTCTTC. Encoded protein: CASSQVVAGGVGNEQFF.

Note on this clonotype: A read error may account for a junction end that differs from germline. The J gene is TRBJ2-3, the V gene TRBV4-3, with D possibly being TRBD1 (7 bases). Per germline, CDR1 LGHNA and CDR2 YSLEER. This CDR3 is 13 amino acids long. CDR3 sequence (DNA): TGCGCCAGCAGCCTCCGCGGGACAGTTACGCAGTATTTT. Its translation is CASSLRGTVTQYF.

The chain recombines TRBV27 with TRBJ2-1; TRBD2 matches 8 bases. After removal of 3 bases from V and 2 bases from J, the junction contained 3 bases not matched to a gene. Germline-derived CDR1 and CDR2 are MNHEY and SMNVEV (reference sequence). This CDR3 is 15 amino acids long. The CDR3 sequence is CASSLSGRPYNEQFF. The CDR3 DNA reads TGTGCCAGCAGTTTGAGCGGGAGACCCTACAATGAGCAGTTCTTC.

This clonotype was seen many times. The chain carries TRBV20-1 and TRBJ1-5, with no clear D. The V gene lost 3 bases and the J gene lost 5 bases, with 8 bases spanning the gap. CDR1 is DFQATT, CDR2 SNEGSKA, per germline (reference sequence). CDR3 size: 12 residues. CDR3 in amino acids: CSASGLYQPQHF. The CDR3 DNA follows: TGCAGTGCTAGCGGGCTTTATCAGCCCCAGCATTTT.

This sequence joins TRBV20-1 and TRBJ1-1; 7 positions match TRBD1. From germline, CDR1 is DFQATT and CDR2 SNEGSKA (reference sequence). The CDR3 is 12 residues long. The ends lost 6 bases at V and 4 bases at J; junction bases unmatched: 5. CDR3 amino acids: CSAITGVTEAFF. CDR3 DNA: TGCAGTGCCATAACAGGGGTCACTGAAGCTTTCTTT.

This clonotype was seen more than once but under ten times. This chain joins TRBV7-2 and TRBJ2-5; the D gene is possibly TRBD1 (5 bases). Germline V lookup: CDR1 SGHTA, CDR2 FQGNSA. The CDR3 length is 14 residues. V lost 3 bases and J 5 bases, leaving 13 bases between the germline ends. CDR3 residues: CASSFRQSVETQYF. The CDR3 bases are TGTGCCAGCAGCTTCCGACAGTCGGTGGAGACCCAGTACTTC.

The gene calls are TRBV7-9 and TRBJ2-1; TRBD2 aligns across 8 bases. J was trimmed by 4 bases and V by 5 bases; bases with no gene match: 13. Germline V lookup: CDR1 SEHNR, CDR2 FQNEAQ (reference sequence). The CDR3 extends over 17 amino acids. The CDR3 loop is CASSPKRAGGLYNEQFF. CDR3 nucleotides: TGTGCCAGCAGCCCGAAAAGGGCGGGGGGCCTTTACAATGAGCAGTTCTTC.